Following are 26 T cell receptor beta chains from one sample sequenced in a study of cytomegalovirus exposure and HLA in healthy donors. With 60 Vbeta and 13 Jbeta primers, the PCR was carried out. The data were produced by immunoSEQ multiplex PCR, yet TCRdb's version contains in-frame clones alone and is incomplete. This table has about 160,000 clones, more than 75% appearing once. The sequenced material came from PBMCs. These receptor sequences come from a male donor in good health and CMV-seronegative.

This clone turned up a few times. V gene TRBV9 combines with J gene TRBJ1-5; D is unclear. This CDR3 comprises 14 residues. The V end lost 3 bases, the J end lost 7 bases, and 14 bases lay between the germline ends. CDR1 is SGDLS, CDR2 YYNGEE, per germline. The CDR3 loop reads CASSEVAAGQPQHF. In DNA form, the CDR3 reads TGTGCCAGCAGCGAAGTTGCAGCAGGACAGCCCCAGCATTTT.

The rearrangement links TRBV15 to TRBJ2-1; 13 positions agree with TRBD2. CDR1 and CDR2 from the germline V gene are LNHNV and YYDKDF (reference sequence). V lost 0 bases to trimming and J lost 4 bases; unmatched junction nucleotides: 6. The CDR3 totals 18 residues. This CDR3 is CATSRDRPGLAGYNEQFF. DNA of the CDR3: TGTGCCACCAGCAGAGATCGACCGGGACTAGCGGGATACAATGAGCAGTTCTTC. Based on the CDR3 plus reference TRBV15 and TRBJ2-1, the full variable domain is DAMVIQNPRYQVTQFGKPVTLSCSQTLNHNVMYWYQQKSSQAPKLLFHYYDKDFNNEADTPDNFQSRRPNTSFCFLDIRSPGLGDTAMYLCATSRDRPGLAGYNEQFFGPGTRLTVL.

The CDR3 region is CAISEWGQGYNEQFF. CDR3 coding DNA: TGTGCCATCAGTGAGTGGGGACAGGGATACAATGAGCAGTTCTTC. The gene calls are TRBV10-3 and TRBJ2-1; 9 bases agree with TRBD1. Germline V gives CDR1 ENHRY, CDR2 SYGVKD. This CDR3 is 15 amino acids long. V lost 1 base, J lost 4 bases, and 2 bases stayed unmatched.

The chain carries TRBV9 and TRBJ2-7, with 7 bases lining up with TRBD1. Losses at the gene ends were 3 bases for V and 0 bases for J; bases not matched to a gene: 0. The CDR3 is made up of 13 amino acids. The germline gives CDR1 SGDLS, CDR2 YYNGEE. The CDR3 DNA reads TGTGCCAGCAGCGGGGACAGCTCCTACGAGCAGTACTTC. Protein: CASSGDSSYEQYF.

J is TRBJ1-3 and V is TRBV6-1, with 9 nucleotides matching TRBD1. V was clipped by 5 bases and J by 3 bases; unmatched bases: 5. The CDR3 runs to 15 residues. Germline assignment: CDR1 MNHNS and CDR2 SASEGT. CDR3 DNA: TGTGCCAGCAGTACCCCGGGACAGGGTGGAAACACCATATATTTT. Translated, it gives CASSTPGQGGNTIYF.

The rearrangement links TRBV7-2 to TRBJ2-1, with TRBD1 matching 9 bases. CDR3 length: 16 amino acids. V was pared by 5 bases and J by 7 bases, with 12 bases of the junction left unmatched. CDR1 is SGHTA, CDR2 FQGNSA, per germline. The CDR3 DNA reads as TGTGCCAGCAGCCATGATACGGGACAGGGTTTTAATGAGCAGTTCTTC. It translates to CASSHDTGQGFNEQFF.

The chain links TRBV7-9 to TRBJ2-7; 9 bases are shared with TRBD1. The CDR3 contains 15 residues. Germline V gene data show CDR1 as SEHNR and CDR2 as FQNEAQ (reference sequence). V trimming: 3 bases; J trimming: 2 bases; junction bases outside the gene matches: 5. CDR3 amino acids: CASSFGQGSTYEQYF. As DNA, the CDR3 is TGTGCCAGCAGCTTCGGACAGGGGTCAACCTACGAGCAGTACTTC.

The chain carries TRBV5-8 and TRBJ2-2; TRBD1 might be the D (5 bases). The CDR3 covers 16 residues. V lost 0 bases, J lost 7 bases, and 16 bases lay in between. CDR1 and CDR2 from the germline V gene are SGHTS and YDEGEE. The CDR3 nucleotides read TGTGCCAGCAGCTTGGATGCAGGGCGACGTAGCGGGGAGCTGTTTTTT. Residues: CASSLDAGRRSGELFF.

The DNA of the CDR3 is TGTGCCACCAGCAGGGACAGAACACAAGAGACCCAGTACTTC. This gives the protein CATSRDRTQETQYF. V is TRBV15 and J is TRBJ2-5; a weak D match, TRBD1 (6 bases). From germline, CDR1 is LNHNV and CDR2 YYDKDF (reference sequence). The length of the CDR3 is 14 residues. The ends were cut back, 3 bases at V and 2 bases at J, with 10 bases in the middle.

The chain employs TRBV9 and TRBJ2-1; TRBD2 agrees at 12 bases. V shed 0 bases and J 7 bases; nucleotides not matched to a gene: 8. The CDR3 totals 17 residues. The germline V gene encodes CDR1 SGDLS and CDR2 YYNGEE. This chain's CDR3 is CASSVGASGGAENEQFF. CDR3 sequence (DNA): TGTGCCAGCAGCGTAGGGGCTAGCGGGGGGGCCGAGAATGAGCAGTTCTTC.

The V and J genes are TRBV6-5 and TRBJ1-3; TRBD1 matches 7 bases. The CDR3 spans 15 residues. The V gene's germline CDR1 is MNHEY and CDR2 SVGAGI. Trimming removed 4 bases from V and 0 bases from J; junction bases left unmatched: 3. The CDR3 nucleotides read TGTGCCAGCAGTTTGCGGGACAGCTCTGGAAACACCATATATTTT. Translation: CASSLRDSSGNTIYF.

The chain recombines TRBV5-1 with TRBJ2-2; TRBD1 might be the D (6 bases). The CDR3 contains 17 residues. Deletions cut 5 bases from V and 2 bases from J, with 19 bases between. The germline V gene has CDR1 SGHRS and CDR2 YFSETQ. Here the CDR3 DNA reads TGCGCCAGCAGTTTCTTGGGGCAGGGGTCAAACACCGGGGAGCTGTTTTTT. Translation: CASSFLGQGSNTGELFF.

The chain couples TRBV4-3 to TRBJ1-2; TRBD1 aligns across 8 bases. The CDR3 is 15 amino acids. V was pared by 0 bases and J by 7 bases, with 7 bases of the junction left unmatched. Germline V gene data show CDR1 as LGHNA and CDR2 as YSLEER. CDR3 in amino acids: CASSQDWRTGRGYTF. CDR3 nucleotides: TGCGCCAGCAGCCAAGATTGGAGGACAGGGCGTGGCTACACCTTC.

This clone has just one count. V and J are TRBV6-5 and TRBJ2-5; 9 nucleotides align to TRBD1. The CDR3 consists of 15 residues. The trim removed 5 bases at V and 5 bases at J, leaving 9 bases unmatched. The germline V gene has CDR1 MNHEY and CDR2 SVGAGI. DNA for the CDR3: TGTGCCAGCAGTCGTACAGGGGGCGGTCGGGAGACCCAGTACTTC. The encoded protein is CASSRTGGGRETQYF.

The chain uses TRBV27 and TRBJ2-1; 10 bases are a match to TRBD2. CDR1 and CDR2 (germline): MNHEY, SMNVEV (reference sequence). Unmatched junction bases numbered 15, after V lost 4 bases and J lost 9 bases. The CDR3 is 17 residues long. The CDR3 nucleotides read TGTGCCAGCAGTTCCCTTCTCCTAGCGGGAGTTTCGAGTGAGCAGTTCTTC. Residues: CASSSLLLAGVSSEQFF.

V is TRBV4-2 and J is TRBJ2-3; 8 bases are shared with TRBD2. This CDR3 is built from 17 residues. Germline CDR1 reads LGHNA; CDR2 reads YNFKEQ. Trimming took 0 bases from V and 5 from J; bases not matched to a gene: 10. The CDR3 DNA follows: TGTGCCAGCAGCCAAGATGTGGCGGGACTAGGGGGAGATACGCAGTATTTT. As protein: CASSQDVAGLGGDTQYF.

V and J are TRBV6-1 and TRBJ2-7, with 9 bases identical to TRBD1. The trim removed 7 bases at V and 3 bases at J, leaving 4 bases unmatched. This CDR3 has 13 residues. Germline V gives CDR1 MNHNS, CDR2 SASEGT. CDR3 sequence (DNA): TGTGCCAGCACCGGGACAGGGATCTACGAGCAGTACTTC. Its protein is CASTGTGIYEQYF.

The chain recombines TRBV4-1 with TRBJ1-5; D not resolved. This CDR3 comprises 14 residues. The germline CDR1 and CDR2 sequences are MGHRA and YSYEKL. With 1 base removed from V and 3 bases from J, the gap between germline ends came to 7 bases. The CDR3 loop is CASSQVTDNQPQHF. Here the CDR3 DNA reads TGCGCCAGCAGCCAAGTAACAGACAATCAGCCCCAGCATTTT.

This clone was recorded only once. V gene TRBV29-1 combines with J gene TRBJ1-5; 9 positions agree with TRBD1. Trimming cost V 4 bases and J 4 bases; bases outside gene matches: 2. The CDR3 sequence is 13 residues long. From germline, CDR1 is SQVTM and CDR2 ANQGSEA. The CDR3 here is CSVGGTGNQPQHF. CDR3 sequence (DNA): TGCAGCGTTGGAGGGACAGGGAATCAGCCCCAGCATTTT. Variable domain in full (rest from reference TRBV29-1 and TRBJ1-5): SAVISQKPSRDICQRGTSLTIQCQVDSQVTMMFWYRQQPGQSLTLIATANQGSEATYESGFVIDKFPISRPNLTFSTLTVSNMSPEDSSIYLCSVGGTGNQPQHFGDGTRLSIL.

The DNA for the CDR3 is TGTGCCAGTAAACAGACAGCGGGAGGAAGGAATGAGCAGTTCTTC. As protein: CASKQTAGGRNEQFF. The chain links TRBV19 to TRBJ2-1; 9 bases line up with TRBD2. CDR3 size: 15 residues. The germline CDR1 and CDR2 sequences are LNHDA and SQIVND (reference sequence). With 7 bases clipped from V and 7 bases from J, the junction kept 11 bases outside the gene matches.

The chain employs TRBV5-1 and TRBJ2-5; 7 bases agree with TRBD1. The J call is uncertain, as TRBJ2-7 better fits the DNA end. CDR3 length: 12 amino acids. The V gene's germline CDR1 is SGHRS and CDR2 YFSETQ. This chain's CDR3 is CASSWDSYEQYF. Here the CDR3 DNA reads TGCGCCAGCAGTTGGGACAGCTACGAGCAGTACTTC.

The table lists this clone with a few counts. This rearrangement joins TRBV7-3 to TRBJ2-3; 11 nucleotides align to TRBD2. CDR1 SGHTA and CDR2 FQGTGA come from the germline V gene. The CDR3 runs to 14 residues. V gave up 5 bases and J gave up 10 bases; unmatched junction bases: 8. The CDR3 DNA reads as TGTGCCAGCAGCGCCGGGACTAGCGGAGTTGCGCAGTATTTT. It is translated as CASSAGTSGVAQYF.

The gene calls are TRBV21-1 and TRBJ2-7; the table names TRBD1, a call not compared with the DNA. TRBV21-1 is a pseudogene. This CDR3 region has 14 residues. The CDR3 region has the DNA TGTGCCAGCAGCAAGGGCCAATCCTCCTACGAGCAGTACTTC. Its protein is CASSKGQSSYEQYF.

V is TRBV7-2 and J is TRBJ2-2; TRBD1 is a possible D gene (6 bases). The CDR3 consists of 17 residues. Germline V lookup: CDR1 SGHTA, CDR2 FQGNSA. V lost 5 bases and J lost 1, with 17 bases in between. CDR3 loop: CASSKGVGAGNTGELFF. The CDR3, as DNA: TGTGCCAGCAGCAAAGGGGTGGGGGCAGGGAACACCGGGGAGCTGTTTTTT.

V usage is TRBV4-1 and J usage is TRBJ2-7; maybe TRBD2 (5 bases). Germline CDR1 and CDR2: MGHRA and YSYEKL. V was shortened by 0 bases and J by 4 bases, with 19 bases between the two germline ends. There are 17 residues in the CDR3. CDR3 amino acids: CASSQDPPGSLKYEQYF. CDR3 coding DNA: TGCGCCAGCAGCCAAGATCCCCCGGGGTCATTAAAGTACGAGCAGTACTTC.

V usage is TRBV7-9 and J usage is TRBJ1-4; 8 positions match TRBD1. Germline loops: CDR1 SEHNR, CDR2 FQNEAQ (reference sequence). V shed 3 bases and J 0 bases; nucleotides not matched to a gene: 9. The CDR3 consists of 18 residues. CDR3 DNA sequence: TGTGCCAGCAGCTTTAGTTTTCAGGGGGCTGCAACTAATGAAAAACTGTTTTTT. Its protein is CASSFSFQGAATNEKLFF.